The present TCR beta chain was sequenced within a study of T cells in Graves' hyperthyroidism and ophthalmopathy. There were TCR beta CDR3 regions amplified from RNA transcripts. TCR CDR3 underwent first-round RT-PCR with the HTBI primer set. TCRdb re-called the multiplex PCR reads through MiXCR, storing one row per CDR3 protein. The data contain 500,000 to 600,000 distinct CDR3 sequences, about 45% of them seen just once; the ten biggest clones take up 15% to 20%. This clonotype occurred many times. The antigen is unknown. The CDR3 totals 13 residues. CDR1 and CDR2 (germline): SQVTM, ANQGSEA. The V gene end was trimmed by 7 bases and the J gene end by 6 bases; junction bases not matched to a gene: 10. Overall study results and limits: Ophthalmopathy was told apart from stable hyperthyroidism by a 13 V-J model.

This TCR was recovered from an adult woman with Graves' disease, either hyperthyroidism or ophthalmopathy (not recorded which). This rearrangement joins TRBV29-1 to TRBJ1-2; TRBD1 agrees at 8 bases. The sample consisted of peripheral blood or thyroid tissue (not recorded which). The CDR3 loop reads CSADRGYLDGYTF. DNA of the CDR3: TGCAGCGCTGACAGGGGATACTTGGATGGCTACACCTTC.